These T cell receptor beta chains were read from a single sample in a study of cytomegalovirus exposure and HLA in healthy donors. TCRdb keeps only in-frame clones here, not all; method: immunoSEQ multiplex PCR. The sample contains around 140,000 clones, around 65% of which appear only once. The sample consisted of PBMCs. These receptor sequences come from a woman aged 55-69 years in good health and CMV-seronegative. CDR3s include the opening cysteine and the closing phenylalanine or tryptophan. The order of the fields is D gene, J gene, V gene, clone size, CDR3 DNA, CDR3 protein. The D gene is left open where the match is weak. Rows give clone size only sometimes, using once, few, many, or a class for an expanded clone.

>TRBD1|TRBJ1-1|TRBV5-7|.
TGTGCCAGCAGCTTGGGGCAGGGGGCCATTGAAGCTTTCTTT
CASSLGQGAIEAFF
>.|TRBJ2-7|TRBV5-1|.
TGCGCCAGCAGCAGGGGAGGCGATAGCTCCTACGAGCAGTACTTC
CASSRGGDSSYEQYF
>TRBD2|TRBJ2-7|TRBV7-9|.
TGTGCCAGCAGCTTCTCCCGGGGGGGCGACGAGCAGTACTTC
CASSFSRGGDEQYF
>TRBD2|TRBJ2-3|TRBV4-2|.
TGTGCCAGCAGCCCTGGACTAGCCGCAGACACAGATACGCAGTATTTT
CASSPGLAADTDTQYF
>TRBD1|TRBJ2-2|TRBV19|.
TGTGCCAGTAGTAAGGCCACCGGGACAGGCACCGGGGAGCTGTTTTTT
CASSKATGTGTGELFF
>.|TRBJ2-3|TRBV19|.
TGTGCCAGTAGTACCTTGGACAAAGATACGCAGTATTTT
CASSTLDKDTQYF
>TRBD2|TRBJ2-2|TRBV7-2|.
TGTGCCAGCAGCTTAGTAGCTAGCGGGGGGAACACCGGGGAGCTGTTTTTT
CASSLVASGGNTGELFF
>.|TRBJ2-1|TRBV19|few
TGTGCCAGTAGTCCGGGGACACTCCAACGGCAGTTCTTC
CASSPGTLQRQFF
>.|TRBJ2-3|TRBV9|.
TGTGCCAGCAGCGTGTGGAACGGGGATACGCAGTATTTT
CASSVWNGDTQYF
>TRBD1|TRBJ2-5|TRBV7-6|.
TGTGCCAGCAGCGGGACAGGGTGGGAGACCCAGTACTTC
CASSGTGWETQYF
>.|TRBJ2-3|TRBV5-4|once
TGTGCCAGCAGCTTGGCAGGGGCGAGCACAGATACGCAGTATTTT
CASSLAGASTDTQYF
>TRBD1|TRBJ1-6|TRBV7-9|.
TGTGCCAGCAGCCTAGCGACAGGGAGCTCCTATAATTCACCCCTCCACTTT
CASSLATGSSYNSPLHF
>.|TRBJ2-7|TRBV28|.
TGTGCCAGCAGTGGGGGGGACACCCCCTACGAGCAGTACTTC
CASSGGDTPYEQYF
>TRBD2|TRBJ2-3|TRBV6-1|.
TGTGCCAGCAAAATAGCGGGGGGGTACTCAGATACGCAGTATTTT
CASKIAGGYSDTQYF
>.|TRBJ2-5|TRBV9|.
TGTGCCAGCAGCCCAGAGGCCGTAGAGGAGACCCAGTACTTC
CASSPEAVEETQYF
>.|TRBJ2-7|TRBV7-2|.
TGTGCCAGCAGCTTGCTAGCGGACAGAAGGGCCGAGCAGTACTTC
CASSLLADRRAEQYF
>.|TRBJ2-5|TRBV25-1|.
TGTGCCAGCAGTGGTCTTGCAGTATACCAAGAGACCCAGTACTTC
CASSGLAVYQETQYF
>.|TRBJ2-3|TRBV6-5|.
TGTGCCAGCAGTTACTCCCCGACCCCAGGAACGCAGTATTTT
CASSYSPTPGTQYF
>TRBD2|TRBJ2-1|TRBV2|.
TGTGCCAGCAAGATACTAGCGGGAGTAAGTGGCGGTGAGCAGTTCTTC
CASKILAGVSGGEQFF
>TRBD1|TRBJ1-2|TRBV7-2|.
TGTGCCAGCAGAGGACAGGGCCCCGTCTATGGCTACACCTTC
CASRGQGPVYGYTF
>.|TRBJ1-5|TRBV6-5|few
TGTGCCAGCAGACCACCGGGGGGGAGCAATCAGCCCCAGCATTTT
CASRPPGGSNQPQHF
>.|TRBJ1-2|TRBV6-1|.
TGTGCCAGCAGTGATGGGCAGGGAAACTATGGCTACACCTTC
CASSDGQGNYGYTF